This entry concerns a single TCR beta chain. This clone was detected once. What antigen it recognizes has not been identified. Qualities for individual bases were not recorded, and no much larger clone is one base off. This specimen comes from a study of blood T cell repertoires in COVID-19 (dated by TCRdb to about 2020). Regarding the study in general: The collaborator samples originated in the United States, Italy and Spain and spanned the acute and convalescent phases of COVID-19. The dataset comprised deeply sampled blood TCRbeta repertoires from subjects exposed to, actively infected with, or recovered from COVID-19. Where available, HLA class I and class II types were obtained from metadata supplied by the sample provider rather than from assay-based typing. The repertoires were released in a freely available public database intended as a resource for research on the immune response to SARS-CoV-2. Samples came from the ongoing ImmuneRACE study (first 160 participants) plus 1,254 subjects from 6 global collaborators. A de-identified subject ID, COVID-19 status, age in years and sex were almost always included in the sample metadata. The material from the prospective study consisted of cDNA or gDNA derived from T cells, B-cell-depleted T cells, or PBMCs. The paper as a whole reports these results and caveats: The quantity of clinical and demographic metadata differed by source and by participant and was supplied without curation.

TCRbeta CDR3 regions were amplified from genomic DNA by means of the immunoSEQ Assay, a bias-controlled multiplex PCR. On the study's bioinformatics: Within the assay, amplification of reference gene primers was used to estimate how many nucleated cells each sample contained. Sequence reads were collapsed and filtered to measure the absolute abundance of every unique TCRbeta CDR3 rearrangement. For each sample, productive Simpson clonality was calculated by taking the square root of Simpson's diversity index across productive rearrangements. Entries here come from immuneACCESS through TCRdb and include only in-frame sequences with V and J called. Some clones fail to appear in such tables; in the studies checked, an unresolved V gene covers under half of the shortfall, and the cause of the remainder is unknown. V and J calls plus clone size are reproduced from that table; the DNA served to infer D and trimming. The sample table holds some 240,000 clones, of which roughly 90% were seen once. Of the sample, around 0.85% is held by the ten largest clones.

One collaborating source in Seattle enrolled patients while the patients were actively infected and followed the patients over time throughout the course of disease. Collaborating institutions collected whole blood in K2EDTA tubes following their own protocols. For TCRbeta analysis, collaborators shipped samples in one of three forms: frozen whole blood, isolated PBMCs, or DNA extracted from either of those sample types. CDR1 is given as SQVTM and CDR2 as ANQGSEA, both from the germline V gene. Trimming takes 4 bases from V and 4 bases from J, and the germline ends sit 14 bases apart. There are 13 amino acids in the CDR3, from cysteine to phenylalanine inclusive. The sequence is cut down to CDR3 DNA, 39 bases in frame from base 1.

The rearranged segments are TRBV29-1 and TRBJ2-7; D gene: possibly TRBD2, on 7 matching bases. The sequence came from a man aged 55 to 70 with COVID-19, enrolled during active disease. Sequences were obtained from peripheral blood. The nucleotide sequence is TGCAGCGTTGGAAAGGGGGGGACATACGAGCAGTACTTC. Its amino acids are CSVGKGGTYEQYF.